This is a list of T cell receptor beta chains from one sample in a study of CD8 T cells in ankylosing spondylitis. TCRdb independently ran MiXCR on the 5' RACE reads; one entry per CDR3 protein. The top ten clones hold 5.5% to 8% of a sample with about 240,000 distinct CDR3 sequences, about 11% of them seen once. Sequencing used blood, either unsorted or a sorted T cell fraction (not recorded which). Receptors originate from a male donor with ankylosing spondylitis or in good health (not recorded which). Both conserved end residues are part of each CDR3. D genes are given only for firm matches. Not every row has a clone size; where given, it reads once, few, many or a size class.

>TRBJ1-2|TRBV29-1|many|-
TGCAGCGCCGGTCAGGGAGCCTATGGCTACACCTTC
CSAGQGAYGYTF
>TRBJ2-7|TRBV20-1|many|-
TGCAGTGCCCTGAAACTAGTATCCGAGCAGTACTTC
CSALKLVSEQYF
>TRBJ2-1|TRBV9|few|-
TGTGCCAGCAGCGCTAAGACGGGAAGCTCCTACAATGAGCAGTTCTTC
CASSAKTGSSYNEQFF
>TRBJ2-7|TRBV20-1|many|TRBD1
TGCAGCCCGAGGGACAGCAGCTCCTACGAGCAGTACTTC
CSPRDSSSYEQYF
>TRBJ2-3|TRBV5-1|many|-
TGCGCCAGCAGCTTGGAAGAGCCTAGCACAGATACGCAGTATTTT
CASSLEEPSTDTQYF
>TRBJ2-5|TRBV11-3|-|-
TGTGCCAGCAGCTTAATTCGGGGAGGGACCCAGTACTTC
CASSLIRGGTQYF
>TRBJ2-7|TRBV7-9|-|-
TGTGCCAGCAGCTTAAGTACGGAGCAGTACTTC
CASSLSTEQYF
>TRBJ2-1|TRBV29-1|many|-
TGCAGCAATGCCGGGACGCGAAACAATGAGCAGTTCTTC
CSNAGTRNNEQFF
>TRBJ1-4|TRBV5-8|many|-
TGTGCCAGCAGCTTGTCCGGAGGGGAAAAACTGTTTTTT
CASSLSGGEKLFF
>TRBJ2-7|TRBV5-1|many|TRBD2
TGCGCCAGCAGCTTGAGGCGGGGGGCCTACGAGCAGTACTTC
CASSLRRGAYEQYF
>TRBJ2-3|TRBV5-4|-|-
TGTGCCAGCAGCTTTAAAGGGGGAAGCACAGATACGCAGTATTTT
CASSFKGGSTDTQYF
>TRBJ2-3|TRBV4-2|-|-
TGTGCCAGCAGCCTCCTAGACGGAGGGGATACGCAGTATTTT
CASSLLDGGDTQYF
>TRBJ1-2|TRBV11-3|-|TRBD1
TGTGCCAGCAGCCACGGGACAGGGACCTCTAACTATGGCTACACCTTC
CASSHGTGTSNYGYTF
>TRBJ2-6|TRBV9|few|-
TGTGCCAGCAGCGTAGAGGGGACGGCTGGGGCCAACGTCCTGACTTTC
CASSVEGTAGANVLTF
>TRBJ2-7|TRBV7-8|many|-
TGTGCCAGCAGCAACATTGACAGGTACACCTACGAGCAGTACTTC
CASSNIDRYTYEQYF
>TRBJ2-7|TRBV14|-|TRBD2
TGTGCCAGCAGCCCCTCTAGCGGGAGACGGTACGAGCAGTACTTC
CASSPSSGRRYEQYF